The 18 T cell receptor beta chains below were found in one sample sequenced in a study of blood T cell repertoires in COVID-19. Here immunoSEQ multiplex PCR was the method, and the copy in TCRdb shows in-frame clones only, minus some. The top ten hold over 15% of the sample, which has around 190,000 clones, around nine tenths seen once. The sequencing sample was made of peripheral blood. All receptors come from a man aged 50-60 years with COVID-19, enrolled during active disease.

This clone has at least ten counts. The gene calls are TRBV1 and TRBJ2-5; the table's D call, TRBD2, was not checked against the DNA. TRBV1 is designated a pseudogene. CDR3 length: 17 residues. CDR3 sequence (DNA): TGCACCAGCAGCCATTCGAGAAGCGGGAGGGAACAAGAGACCCAGTACTTC. This encodes CTSSHSRSGREQETQYF.

The chain is built from TRBV2 and TRBJ2-3; 8 nucleotides line up with TRBD2. CDR1 is SNHLY and CDR2 is FYNNEI in the germline V gene. V lost 6 bases, J lost 0 bases, and 5 bases stayed unmatched. This CDR3 contains 15 residues. The CDR3 coding sequence is TGTGCCAGCAGCCTACTAGCGGCAAGCACAGATACGCAGTATTTT. It codes for CASSLLAASTDTQYF.

The genes are TRBV2 and TRBJ1-3; no reliable D call. The CDR3 is 14 amino acids. V shed 3 bases and J shed 0 bases, with 6 bases lying between them. Per the germline V gene, CDR1 is SNHLY and CDR2 is FYNNEI. The CDR3 DNA follows: TGTGCCAGCAGTGAGGTCAGCTCTGGAAACACCATATATTTT. It is translated as CASSEVSSGNTIYF.

The chain joins TRBV7-6 to TRBJ1-3; D may be TRBD1 (5 bases). CDR1 is SGHVS, CDR2 FNYEAQ, per germline. This CDR3 comprises 17 residues. The V gene lost 9 bases and the J gene lost 0 bases, with 21 bases spanning the gap. The CDR3 DNA follows: TGTGCCAGTGGGGGAGGTGTTGGTGGCCACTCTGGAAACACCATATATTTT. Translated: CASGGGVGGHSGNTIYF.

The chain has TRBV11-2 and TRBJ2-5; 8 bases line up with TRBD2. Germline trimming cut 3 bases from V and 2 bases from J; bases unmatched to any gene: 5. The CDR3 contains 15 residues. Germline CDR1 SGHAT, CDR2 FQNNGV. CDR3 DNA: TGTGCCAGCAGCTTTGGCGGGGGGCAACAAGAGACCCAGTACTTC. Its protein product is CASSFGGGQQETQYF.

The V call is TRBV27, the J call TRBJ2-1; no clear D. CDR1 is MNHEY, CDR2 SMNVEV, per germline (reference sequence). Trimming shortened V by 3 bases and J by 5 bases, and 11 bases separated the two germline ends. The CDR3 is made up of 14 amino acids. The CDR3 spells CASSFLGPNNEQFF. DNA of the CDR3: TGTGCCAGCAGTTTCCTGGGCCCAAACAATGAGCAGTTCTTC.

The genes are TRBV18 and TRBJ1-1, with 7 bases aligning to TRBD1. Looked up from germline, CDR1 is KGHSH and CDR2 is LQKENI. This CDR3 region has 15 residues. The V and J ends lost 1 base and 4 bases, in that order; junction bases with no gene match: 6. The CDR3 coding sequence is TGTGCCAGCTCACCACTGCACAGGGGCGGCACTGAAGCTTTCTTT. The encoded protein is CASSPLHRGGTEAFF.

V gene TRBV2 combines with J gene TRBJ2-3; 10 nucleotides align to TRBD1. Germline loops: CDR1 SNHLY, CDR2 FYNNEI. The V and J ends lost 6 bases and 2 bases, in that order; junction bases with no gene match: 5. This CDR3 is 15 amino acids long. The CDR3 DNA reads TGTGCCAGCAGCCGGGACAGGGGAGACACAGATACGCAGTATTTT. Translating gives CASSRDRGDTDTQYF.

The chain links TRBV7-9 to TRBJ1-2; a possible D gene is TRBD1 (6 bases). The CDR3 is made up of 15 amino acids. Germline CDR1 SEHNR, CDR2 FQNEAQ (reference sequence). V dropped 4 bases and J dropped 3 bases, with 15 bases sitting between them. CDR3 sequence: CASSSPGGGDYGYTF. In DNA form, the CDR3 reads TGTGCCAGCAGCTCCCCGGGGGGGGGCGACTATGGCTACACCTTC.

About this clone itself: The same CDR3 arises from other DNA sequences in this sample as well. The V gene is TRBV6-5, the J gene TRBJ1-5, with D unresolved. The V and J ends lost 5 bases and 7 bases respectively, with 9 bases between them. Germline CDR1 and CDR2: MNHEY and SVGAGI. This CDR3 is built from 12 residues. The CDR3, as DNA: TGTGCCAGCAGTCCTCCAGGACAGCCCCAGCATTTT. Protein sequence: CASSPPGQPQHF.

The DNA for the CDR3 is TGCGCCAGCAGCTTAAGGACAGGGACTAATGAAAAACTGTTTTTT. The encoded protein is CASSLRTGTNEKLFF. The chain combines TRBV5-1 with TRBJ1-4; 8 bases align to TRBD1. This CDR3 contains 15 residues. Germline V lookup: CDR1 SGHRS, CDR2 YFSETQ. J was trimmed by 2 bases and V by 2 bases; bases with no gene match: 2.

The rearrangement links TRBV15 to TRBJ2-1; 7 bases line up with TRBD2. From germline, CDR1 is LNHNV and CDR2 YYDKDF (reference sequence). The CDR3 contains 16 residues. Unmatched junction bases numbered 4, after V lost 1 base and J lost 1 base. The CDR3 DNA is TGTGCCACCAGCAGAGGGGGAGGGGCTTCCTACAATGAGCAGTTCTTC. Protein: CATSRGGGASYNEQFF.

This chain connects TRBV29-1 to TRBJ2-5, with TRBD1 identical over 8 bases. CDR3 length equals 13 residues. The germline V gene has CDR1 SQVTM and CDR2 ANQGSEA. The junction had 10 bases not matched to a gene; V was cut back by 8 bases and J by 5 bases. CDR3 nucleotides: TGCAGCATCGGACAGGGAGTGGGCGAGACCCAGTACTTC. Residues: CSIGQGVGETQYF.

The V call is TRBV6-5, the J call TRBJ2-7; 10 nucleotides align to TRBD1. The CDR3 sequence is 15 residues long. The germline CDR1 and CDR2 sequences are MNHEY and SVGAGI. J was trimmed by 2 bases and V by 7 bases; bases with no gene match: 8. CDR3 coding DNA: TGTGCCAGCACCACCGGGACAGGGGAAACCTACGAGCAGTACTTC. It codes for CASTTGTGETYEQYF.

J is TRBJ2-1 and V is TRBV4-3; the D is unclear. V lost 0 bases and J 8 bases, leaving 8 bases between the germline ends. Per germline, CDR1 LGHNA and CDR2 YSLEER. This CDR3 has 13 residues. The CDR3: CASSQDTADEQFF. The CDR3 nucleotides are TGCGCCAGCAGCCAAGATACAGCCGATGAGCAGTTCTTC.

CDR3 residues: CASSGAQEGTGELFF. CDR3 DNA sequence: TGTGCCAGCAGTGGGGCCCAGGAGGGTACCGGGGAGCTGTTTTTT. The chain uses TRBV28 and TRBJ2-2, with D possibly being TRBD2 (6 bases). The CDR3 runs 15 residues. Germline CDR1 reads MDHEN; CDR2 reads SYDVKM. Trimming stripped 5 bases from V and 5 bases from J, with 15 bases between. The full variable domain, its missing parts supplied by reference TRBV28 and TRBJ2-2, is DVKVTQSSRYLVKRTGEKVFLECVQDMDHENMFWYRQDPGLGLRLIYFSYDVKMKEKGDIPEGYSVSREKKERFSLILESASTNQTSMYLCASSGAQEGTGELFFGEGSRLTVL.

V usage is TRBV29-1 and J usage is TRBJ2-3; 8 bases align to TRBD1. J was trimmed by 1 base and V by 0 bases; bases with no gene match: 6. Germline V lookup: CDR1 SQVTM, CDR2 ANQGSEA. The CDR3 totals 16 residues. The CDR3 bases are TGCAGCGTTGAAGATCTGGACAGGGTGGGCACAGATACGCAGTATTTT. Residues: CSVEDLDRVGTDTQYF.

CDR3 DNA sequence: TGTGCCAGCAGCCAACTCGCGACAGCTGGCTACACCTTC. This sequence encodes CASSQLATAGYTF. The rearrangement uses TRBV14 and TRBJ1-2, with D possibly matching TRBD1 (5 bases). V was shortened by 2 bases and J by 7 bases, with 11 bases between the two germline ends. This CDR3 spans 13 amino acids. Germline CDR1 SGHDN, CDR2 FVKESK.